This TCR beta chain was sequenced for a study of blood T cell repertoires in COVID-19. The CDR3 extends over 13 amino acids. Germline V gene data show CDR1 as MNHEY and CDR2 as SVGAGI. V dropped 7 bases and J dropped 3 bases, with 9 bases sitting between them. Sequencing was performed with immunoSEQ multiplex PCR; in TCRdb, only in-frame clones are kept and a portion is missing. The repertoire holds a few hundred thousand clones, approximately 89% seen once, with approximately 1.9% in the top ten. The receptor was derived from a man aged 35 to 55 in a cohort exposed to, infected with or recovered from COVID-19 (not recorded which). The gene calls are TRBV6-5 and TRBJ2-2, with D maybe TRBD1 (6 bases). Source material: PBMCs or T cells enriched from blood (not recorded which). The CDR3 protein is CASMPGDTGELFF. The CDR3 nucleotides are TGTGCCAGCATGCCAGGGGACACCGGGGAGCTGTTTTTT.